These 18 T cell receptor beta chains were all obtained from the same sample, sequenced in a study of beta chain features in type 1 diabetes. Points from the study as a whole: A moderate, significant TCRB CDR3 shortening appeared in type 1 diabetes across four CD4+ subsets.

No antigen has been assigned to these receptors. cDNA synthesis used the whole RNA isolate, giving expressed TCRB sequences. TCRdb's table, derived via immunoSEQ multiplex PCR, lists solely in-frame clones and lacks some. Of hundreds of thousands of clones listed, about an eighth were seen once; the top ten hold roughly 0.022%. Material for sequencing was naive CD4+ T cells from blood. All receptors come from a man younger than 35 with type 1 diabetes.

The chain recombines TRBV7-9 with TRBJ1-2, with D uncertain. Trimming left V 5 bases short and J 4 bases short, with 14 bases between. The CDR3 runs 14 residues. Germline V gives CDR1 SEHNR, CDR2 FQNEAQ (reference sequence). The CDR3 region has the DNA TGTGCCAGCAGCGCTAGCGTCAGTTCCTATGGCTACACCTTC. Its translation is CASSASVSSYGYTF.

This clone was detected only a few times. The rearrangement uses TRBV18 and TRBJ1-3; no clear D gene. V lost 0 bases and J lost 0, with 6 bases in between. Germline CDR1 reads KGHSH; CDR2 reads LQKENI. The CDR3 runs 15 residues. CDR3 in amino acids: CASSPPLTSGNTIYF. CDR3 in DNA: TGTGCCAGCTCACCACCTCTCACCTCTGGAAACACCATATATTTT.

This clone came up a few times. The chain is built from TRBV19 and TRBJ1-6; D is perhaps TRBD1 (5 bases). CDR1 and CDR2 (germline): LNHDA, SQIVND (reference sequence). CDR3 length: 14 residues. Trimming stripped 8 bases from V and 5 bases from J, with 13 bases between. CDR3 nucleotides: TGTGCCAGTGGGGCAGGTAAAGATAATTCACCCCTCCACTTT. Its protein is CASGAGKDNSPLHF. Drawing the rest from reference TRBV19 and TRBJ1-6, the complete variable domain is DGGITQSPKYLFRKEGQNVTLSCEQNLNHDAMYWYRQDPGQGLRLIYYSQIVNDFQKGDIAEGYSVSREKKESFPLTVTSAQKNPTAFYLCASGAGKDNSPLHFGNGTRLTVT.

This chain links TRBV28 with TRBJ2-1; D remains unclear. Germline assignment: CDR1 MDHEN and CDR2 SYDVKM. V was pared by 3 bases and J by 6 bases, with 9 bases between. The CDR3 length is 13 residues. The CDR3: CASSLDRLNEQFF. CDR3 in DNA: TGTGCCAGCAGTTTGGACCGTCTCAATGAGCAGTTCTTC.

The CDR3 region is CASSPSNEKLFF. The CDR3 bases are TGTGCCAGCAGCCCCAGTAATGAAAAACTGTTTTTT. V gene TRBV6-6 combines with J gene TRBJ1-4; D remains unclear. This CDR3 has 12 residues. Germline V gene sequence: CDR1 MNHNY, CDR2 SVGAGI (reference sequence). V lost 6 bases and J 4 bases, leaving 6 bases between the germline ends.

The chain links TRBV27 to TRBJ2-7; D remains unclear. Germline CDR1 and CDR2: MNHEY and SMNVEV (reference sequence). V dropped 8 bases and J dropped 3 bases, with 17 bases sitting between them. This CDR3 has 14 residues. CDR3 sequence: CASFSGSGGYEQYF. CDR3 in DNA: TGTGCCAGCTTCTCCGGATCGGGCGGCTACGAGCAGTACTTC.

In DNA, the CDR3 is TGTGCCGGCGCGTACAGGGAGAACACTGAAGCTTTCTTT. Translated, it gives CAGAYRENTEAFF. The chain is built from TRBV6-6 and TRBJ1-1, with a weak D call TRBD1 (6 bases). In germline, CDR1 is MNHNY, CDR2 SVGAGI (reference sequence). The CDR3 has 13 residues. Trimming pared 11 bases from V and 1 base from J, leaving 14 bases between.

The chain employs TRBV5-4 and TRBJ1-1; D is ambiguous. In germline, CDR1 is SGHNT, CDR2 YYREEE (reference sequence). The CDR3 sequence is 15 residues long. Trimming cost V 0 bases and J 6 bases, with 15 bases left between them. DNA for the CDR3: TGTGCCAGCAGCTTGGGGCAGGCTCAGGCTGCTGAAGCTTTCTTT. Amino acid sequence: CASSLGQAQAAEAFF.

This clone was seen a few times. Other nucleotide sequences from this sample produce the same CDR3. The V gene is TRBV30, the J gene TRBJ1-1, with D perhaps TRBD1 (6 bases). The length of the CDR3 is 14 residues. Trimming stripped 0 bases from V and 1 base from J, with 9 bases between. Germline V CDR1 and CDR2: GTSNPN, SVGIG (reference sequence). CDR3 in amino acids: CAWSVTGGNTEAFF. The DNA for the CDR3 is TGTGCCTGGAGTGTGACAGGAGGGAACACTGAAGCTTTCTTT.

This clone was detected a few times. The chain recombines TRBV7-2 with TRBJ2-5; perhaps TRBD2 as D (5 bases). Germline V CDR1 and CDR2: SGHTA, FQGNSA. CDR3 length equals 16 residues. Trimming took off 6 bases at V and 6 bases at J, with 23 bases between the two ends. The CDR3 coding sequence is TGTGCCAGCAGTCCTACGGTGGGAGATGGCGGAAAGACCCAGTACTTC. It translates to CASSPTVGDGGKTQYF.

This clone was observed a few times. The CDR3 spells CSARGDQETQYF. The CDR3 DNA is TGCAGCGCTCGGGGGGACCAAGAGACCCAGTACTTC. The chain employs TRBV29-1 and TRBJ2-5; 7 bases map to TRBD2. J gave up 0 bases and V 7 bases, and 2 bases lay outside the gene matches. The CDR3 runs 12 residues. Germline assignment: CDR1 SQVTM and CDR2 ANQGSEA.

This clone turned up a few times. The chain recombines TRBV10-1 with TRBJ2-5, with D perhaps TRBD2 (5 bases). Germline values: CDR1 WNHNN, CDR2 SYGVQD (reference sequence). Trimming took 3 bases from V and 5 from J, leaving 16 bases between them. The CDR3 extends over 15 amino acids. CDR3 DNA: TGCGCCAGCAGTGATATGACCGCCGGGATGGAGACCCAGTACTTC. Translation: CASSDMTAGMETQYF.

The V gene is TRBV7-9, the J gene TRBJ2-7, with D uncertain. The germline V gene encodes CDR1 SEHNR and CDR2 FQNEAQ (reference sequence). V shed 1 base and J shed 3 bases, with 13 bases lying between them. The CDR3 sequence is 15 residues long. The CDR3, as DNA: TGTGCCAGCAGCTTAGGTCAACCCGCCCTCTACGAGCAGTACTTC. Its protein product is CASSLGQPALYEQYF.

This clone was detected only a few times. This CDR3 is CASAGDPTDTQYF. DNA of the CDR3: TGTGCCTCCGCGGGGGACCCCACAGATACGCAGTATTTT. The rearrangement joins TRBV10-3 to TRBJ2-3; 7 nucleotides agree with TRBD2. Losses at the gene ends were 11 bases for V and 2 bases for J; bases not matched to a gene: 7. Germline CDR1 reads ENHRY; CDR2 reads SYGVKD. The CDR3 sequence is 13 residues long.

V is TRBV29-1 and J is TRBJ2-1; tentatively, D is TRBD1 or TRBD2 (5 bases each). V was cut by 6 bases and J by 2 bases, with 14 bases left in between. This CDR3 contains 14 residues. Germline V CDR1 and CDR2: SQVTM, ANQGSEA. In DNA form, the CDR3 reads TGCAGCGTCGATCCTTTGGGGGCCTACAATGAGCAGTTCTTC. It codes for CSVDPLGAYNEQFF.

The gene calls are TRBV30 and TRBJ1-5; 12 nucleotides align to TRBD1. The germline V gene has CDR1 GTSNPN and CDR2 SVGIG (reference sequence). CDR3 size: 18 residues. After removal of 4 bases from V and 0 bases from J, the junction contained 10 bases not matched to a gene. For the CDR3, the DNA is TGTGCCTGGACCCGGTCCGGGACAGGGGGCTATAGCAATCAGCCCCAGCATTTT. Translated, it gives CAWTRSGTGGYSNQPQHF.

V is TRBV5-6 and J is TRBJ1-1, with TRBD1 as a possible D gene (5 bases). The CDR3 is made up of 15 amino acids. V gave up 0 bases and J gave up 1 base, with 10 bases separating them. Looked up from germline, CDR1 is SGHDT and CDR2 is YYEEEE. The CDR3, as DNA: TGTGCCAGCAGCTTGGCCGCGCAGGGGAACACTGAAGCTTTCTTT. Translating gives CASSLAAQGNTEAFF. Full variable domain (missing parts from reference TRBV5-6 and TRBJ1-1): DAGVTQSPTHLIKTRGQQVTLRCSPKSGHDTVSWYQQALGQGPQFIFQYYEEEERQRGNFPDRFSGHQFPNYSSELNVNALLLGDSALYLCASSLAAQGNTEAFFGQGTRLTVV.

This chain joins TRBV29-1 and TRBJ1-1; the D gene is possibly TRBD1 (5 bases). V lost 4 bases to trimming and J lost 0 bases, with 12 bases between them. The V gene's germline CDR1 is SQVTM and CDR2 ANQGSEA. The CDR3 spans 14 residues. The CDR3 nucleotides are TGCAGCGTTGTGTGGGGGACGGTGAACACTGAAGCTTTCTTT. This encodes CSVVWGTVNTEAFF.